This T cell receptor (beta chain) appears in the sequencing data of a study of cytomegalovirus exposure and HLA in healthy donors. Concerning this clone itself: Its antigen is undetermined.

Trimming at V came to 5 bases and at J to 3 bases, leaving 3 bases not matched to a gene. The CDR3 sequence is 14 residues long. Germline assignment: CDR1 ENHRY and CDR2 SYGVKD. General study results and limits: With further analysis later on, most CMV-associated TCR beta chains appeared HLA-restricted. In a later analysis, V- and J-gene trimming of beta chains associated with a DCLRE1C missense variant, replicated independently. Likely technical artifact: a cluster of highly shared sequence variants. It was 150 to 200 TCR beta chains that were listed as cytomegalovirus-associated.

The PCR had 60 Vbeta and 13 Jbeta primers. Using immunoSEQ multiplex PCR, the repertoire was profiled, and TCRdb retains in-frame clones only, with some absent. In the table there are roughly 230,000 clones, 85% to 95% of which are singletons. Source material: PBMCs. The V and J genes are TRBV10-3 and TRBJ1-5; 8 nucleotides match TRBD1. The TCR was taken from a girl between 2 and 10 years old in good health and CMV-seronegative. The CDR3 coding sequence is TGTGCCATCAGTACAGGGGGAAACAATCAGCCCCAGCATTTT. It encodes CAISTGGNNQPQHF.